This record looks at one TCR beta chain sequence and its context. V was shortened by 2 bases and J by 6 bases, with 21 bases between the two germline ends. The V gene's germline CDR1 is SGHDT and CDR2 YYEEEE. The CDR3 length is 17 residues. Data came from immunoSEQ multiplex PCR; TCRdb stores just in-frame clones and leaves some out. The data show tens of thousands of clones, around 80% seen once. This sample stems from a study of neoadjuvant anti-PD-1 for oral cavity cancer. Cohort: HPV-negative, locally advanced oral cavity squamous cell carcinoma patients. The TCR was taken from a person aged 35 to 85 with oral cavity squamous cell carcinoma. The sample in question was PBMCs, obtained before nivolumab (anti-PD-1) treatment. The chain links TRBV5-6 to TRBJ2-1, with D perhaps assigned TRBD1 or TRBD2 (6 bases each). The CDR3 spells CASSFYPRTAGSNEQFF. In nucleotides, the CDR3 is TGTGCCAGCAGCTTTTACCCGCGGACAGCGGGTTCCAATGAGCAGTTCTTC.